This T cell receptor (beta chain) was sequenced for a study of T cells in Graves' hyperthyroidism and ophthalmopathy. Exclusion criteria comprised uncontrolled infection, other autoimmune disease, pregnancy or lactation. TCR beta CDR3 regions were amplified from RNA. The study used the HTBI primer set for a first-round RT-PCR of the TCR CDR3. TCRdb re-analysed the multiplex PCR reads in MiXCR, keeping a single row per CDR3 protein. The data contain almost 600,000 distinct CDR3 sequences, 46% of them singletons. The V segment lost 3 bases and the J segment 2 bases; nucleotides outside the gene matches: 4. CDR1 is SGHTA and CDR2 is FQGTGA in the germline V gene. This CDR3 is 16 amino acids long. A few counts support this clonotype.

The receptor's source is a woman aged 18-35 years with Graves' hyperthyroidism. This sequence joins TRBV7-3 and TRBJ2-2, with 9 bases lining up with TRBD2. Specimen: peripheral blood or thyroid tissue (not recorded which). The CDR3 is CASSFVAGDNTGELFF. The CDR3 coding sequence is TGTGCCAGCAGCTTTGTAGCGGGGGATAACACCGGGGAGCTGTTTTTT.